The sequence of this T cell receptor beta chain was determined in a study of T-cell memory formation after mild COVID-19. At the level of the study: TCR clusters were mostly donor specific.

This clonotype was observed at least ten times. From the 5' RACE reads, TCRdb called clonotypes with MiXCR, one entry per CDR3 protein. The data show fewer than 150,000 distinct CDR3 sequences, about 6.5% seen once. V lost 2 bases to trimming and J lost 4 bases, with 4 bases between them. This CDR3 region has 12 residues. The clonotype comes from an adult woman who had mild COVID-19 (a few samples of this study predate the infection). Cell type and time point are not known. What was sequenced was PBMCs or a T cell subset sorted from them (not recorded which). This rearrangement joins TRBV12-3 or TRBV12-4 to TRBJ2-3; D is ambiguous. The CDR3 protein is CASSLYSDTQYF. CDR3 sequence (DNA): TGTGCCAGCAGTTTATACTCAGATACGCAGTATTTT.